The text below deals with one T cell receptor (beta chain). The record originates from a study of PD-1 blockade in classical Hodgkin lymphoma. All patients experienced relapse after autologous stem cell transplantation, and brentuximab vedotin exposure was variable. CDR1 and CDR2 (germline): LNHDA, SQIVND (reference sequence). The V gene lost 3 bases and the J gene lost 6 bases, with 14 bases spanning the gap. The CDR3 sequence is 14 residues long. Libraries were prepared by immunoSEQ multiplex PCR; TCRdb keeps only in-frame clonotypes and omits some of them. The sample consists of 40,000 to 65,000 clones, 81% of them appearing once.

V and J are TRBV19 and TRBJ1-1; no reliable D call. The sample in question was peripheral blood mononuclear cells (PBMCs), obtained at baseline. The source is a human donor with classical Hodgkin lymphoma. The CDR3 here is CASSIPFGAAEAFF. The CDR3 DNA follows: TGTGCCAGTAGTATCCCCTTTGGCGCCGCTGAAGCTTTCTTT.